This TCR beta chain was profiled in a study of T cells in Graves' hyperthyroidism and ophthalmopathy. Study-wide points: Peripheral blood also featured most of the thyroid clonotypes expanded above 0.001. Separating ophthalmopathy from stable hyperthyroidism was achieved by a 13 V-J model.

This clonotype was recorded at least ten times. What it binds is not known. Those with hyperthyroidism were 18 to 65 years old, newly diagnosed, and ill for under 2 months. It was less than 13 ml of fresh peripheral blood that supplied the PBMCs. Researchers took RNA transcripts and amplified the TCR beta CDR3 regions from them. A first-round RT-PCR of the TCR CDR3 used the HTBI primer set. Each CDR3 protein gets one entry after TCRdb re-called the multiplex PCR reads with MiXCR. The sample shows 450,000 to 600,000 distinct CDR3 sequences, 12% to 15% of them seen only once. The germline V gene encodes CDR1 LGHDT and CDR2 YNNKEL (reference sequence). The CDR3 consists of 14 residues. Trimming shortened V by 1 base and J by 1 base, and 7 bases separated the two germline ends.

Source material: blood. The chain is built from TRBV3-1 and TRBJ1-1; no firm D call. This receptor was taken from a woman between 35 and 50 years old with Graves' hyperthyroidism. The CDR3 spells CASSQGERNTEAFF. CDR3 DNA sequence: TGTGCCAGCAGCCAAGGGGAGAGGAACACTGAAGCTTTCTTT. Full variable domain (rest looked up from reference TRBV3-1 and TRBJ1-1): DTAVSQTPKYLVTQMGNDKSIKCEQNLGHDTMYWYKQDSKKFLKIMFSYNNKELIINETVPNRFSPKSPDKAHLNLHINSLELGDSAVYFCASSQGERNTEAFFGQGTRLTVV.